These 9 T cell receptor beta chains were sequenced from one sample in a study of response to subunit inactivated influenza vaccine. TCRdb analysed the RT-PCR reads with MiXCR anew, one entry per CDR3 protein. The profile shows a few hundred thousand distinct CDR3 sequences, 12% to 15% of them singletons. Sequences were derived from PBMCs from blood, sampled approximately 13 days after vaccination. The receptors originated from a man aged 50-60 years who received an inactivated influenza vaccine.

The CDR3, as DNA: TGTGCCACCAGCGGACGGCGGGGTGCCACAGATACGCAGTATTTT. Translated: CATSGRRGATDTQYF. The V call is TRBV10-3, the J call TRBJ2-3; the D gene is possibly TRBD2 (6 bases). The CDR3 spans 15 residues. The ends were cut back, 10 bases at V and 2 bases at J, with 19 bases in the middle. The germline V gene encodes CDR1 ENHRY and CDR2 SYGVKD.

At least ten counts were recorded for this clonotype. This chain links TRBV5-1 with TRBJ2-7; 11 bases are shared with TRBD2. The CDR3 consists of 15 residues. V dropped 0 bases and J dropped 2; count of bases not matched to a gene: 1. Germline V CDR1 and CDR2: SGHRS, YFSETQ. DNA for the CDR3: TGCGCCAGCAGCTTGGGACTAGCGGGACCCTACGAGCAGTACTTC. Protein product: CASSLGLAGPYEQYF.

This clonotype was counted ten times or more. The V gene is TRBV12-3 or TRBV12-4, the J gene TRBJ1-5; D is undetermined. This CDR3 is 12 amino acids long. Trimming left V 3 bases short and J 8 bases short, with 8 bases between. CDR3: CASSFGVEPQHF. The CDR3 DNA follows: TGTGCCAGCAGTTTCGGGGTGGAGCCCCAGCATTTT.

This clonotype was seen a handful of times. The rearrangement joins TRBV9 to TRBJ2-5; TRBD2 matches 8 bases. The V gene end was trimmed by 0 bases and the J gene end by 5 bases; junction bases not matched to a gene: 6. From germline, CDR1 is SGDLS and CDR2 YYNGEE. The CDR3 loop spans 15 amino acids. This chain's CDR3 is CASSVASGGPETQYF. The CDR3 DNA sequence: TGTGCCAGCAGCGTAGCGTCGGGGGGGCCGGAGACCCAGTACTTC.

This clonotype was seen a few times. CDR3: CASSPFGYEQYF. DNA of the CDR3: TGTGCCAGCAGCCCGTTTGGGTACGAGCAGTACTTC. The genes are TRBV11-2 and TRBJ2-7; D remains unclear. The CDR3 has 12 amino acids. Germline-derived CDR1 and CDR2 are SGHAT and FQNNGV. Trimming stripped 5 bases from V and 4 bases from J, with 9 bases between.

CDR3 sequence: CSARAGTGGNGELFF. CDR3 bases: TGCAGTGCTAGGGCCGGGACAGGGGGTAACGGGGAGCTGTTTTTT. This rearrangement joins TRBV20-1 to TRBJ2-2, with 11 bases matching TRBD1. V was pared by 3 bases and J by 7 bases, with 7 bases of the junction left unmatched. The CDR3 length is 15 residues. The germline V gene encodes CDR1 DFQATT and CDR2 SNEGSKA (reference sequence).

This clonotype has only a few counts. V is TRBV6-2 or TRBV6-3 and J is TRBJ2-3, with TRBD2 matching 14 bases. The J segment lost 4 bases and the V segment lost 5 bases, leaving 11 bases of the junction unmatched. The germline CDR1 and CDR2 sequences are MNHEY and SVGEGT. This CDR3 has 18 residues. CDR3 coding DNA: TGTGCCAGCAGTAGCCTCCGTTGGACTAGCGGGGGGTCAGATACGCAGTATTTT. Its translation is CASSSLRWTSGGSDTQYF.

This clonotype has a count of ten or more. A read error may produce the germline difference seen at one junction end. This sequence joins TRBV5-1 and TRBJ2-3; the match to TRBD2 covers 10 bases. CDR1 SGHRS and CDR2 YFSETQ come from the germline V gene. This CDR3 spans 15 amino acids. CDR3 sequence reads: CASSLSSGGKDTQYF. In DNA form, the CDR3 reads TGTGCCAGCAGTTTGAGTAGCGGGGGGAAAGATACGCAGTATTTT.

This chain links TRBV12-3 or TRBV12-4 with TRBJ2-2, with 10 bases lining up with TRBD1. This CDR3 is 15 amino acids long. Trimming at V came to 6 bases and at J to 7 bases, leaving 8 bases not matched to a gene. The CDR3 DNA reads TGTGCCAGCAGAACGGACAGGGGGATTAACGGGGAGCTGTTTTTT. Residues: CASRTDRGINGELFF.